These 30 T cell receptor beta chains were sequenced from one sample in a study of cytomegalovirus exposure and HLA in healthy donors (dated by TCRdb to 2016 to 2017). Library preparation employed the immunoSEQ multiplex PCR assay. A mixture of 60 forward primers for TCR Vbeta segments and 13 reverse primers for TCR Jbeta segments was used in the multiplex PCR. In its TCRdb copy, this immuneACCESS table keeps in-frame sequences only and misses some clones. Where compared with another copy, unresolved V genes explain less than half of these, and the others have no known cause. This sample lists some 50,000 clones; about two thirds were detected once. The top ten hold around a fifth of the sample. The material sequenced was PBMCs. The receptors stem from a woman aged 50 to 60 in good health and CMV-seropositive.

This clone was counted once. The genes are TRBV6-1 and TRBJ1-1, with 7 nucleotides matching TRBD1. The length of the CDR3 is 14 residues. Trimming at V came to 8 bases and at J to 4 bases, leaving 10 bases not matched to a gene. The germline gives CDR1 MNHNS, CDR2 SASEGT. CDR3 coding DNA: TGTGCCAGCGTACTAAAGGGGGCGGGCACTGAAGCTTTCTTT. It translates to CASVLKGAGTEAFF.

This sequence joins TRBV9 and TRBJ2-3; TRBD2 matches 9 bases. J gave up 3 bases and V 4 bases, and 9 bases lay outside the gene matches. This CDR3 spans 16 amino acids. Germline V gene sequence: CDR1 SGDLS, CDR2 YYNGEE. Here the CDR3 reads CASSPLQRGDTDTQYF. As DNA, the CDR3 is TGTGCCAGCAGCCCCCTACAGCGGGGGGATACAGATACGCAGTATTTT. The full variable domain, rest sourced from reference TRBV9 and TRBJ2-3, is DSGVTQTPKHLITATGQRVTLRCSPRSGDLSVYWYQQSLDQGLQFLIQYYNGEERAKGNILERFSAQQFPDLHSELNLSSLELGDSALYFCASSPLQRGDTDTQYFGPGTRLTVL.

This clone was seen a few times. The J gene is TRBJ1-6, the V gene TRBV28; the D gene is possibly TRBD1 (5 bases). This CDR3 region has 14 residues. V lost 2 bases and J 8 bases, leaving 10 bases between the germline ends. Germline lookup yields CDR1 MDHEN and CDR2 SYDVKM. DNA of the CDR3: TGTGCCAGCAGTTTAACCAGGGTGCATTCACCCCTCCACTTT. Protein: CASSLTRVHSPLHF. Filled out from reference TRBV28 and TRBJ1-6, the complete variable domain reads DVKVTQSSRYLVKRTGEKVFLECVQDMDHENMFWYRQDPGLGLRLIYFSYDVKMKEKGDIPEGYSVSREKKERFSLILESASTNQTSMYLCASSLTRVHSPLHFGNGTRLTVT.

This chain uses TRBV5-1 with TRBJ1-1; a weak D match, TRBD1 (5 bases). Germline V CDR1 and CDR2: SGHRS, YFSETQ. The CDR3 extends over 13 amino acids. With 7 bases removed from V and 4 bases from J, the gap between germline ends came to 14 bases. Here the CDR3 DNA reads TGCGCCAGCGGACCTCTGGGGGGCACTGAAGCTTTCTTT. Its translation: CASGPLGGTEAFF.

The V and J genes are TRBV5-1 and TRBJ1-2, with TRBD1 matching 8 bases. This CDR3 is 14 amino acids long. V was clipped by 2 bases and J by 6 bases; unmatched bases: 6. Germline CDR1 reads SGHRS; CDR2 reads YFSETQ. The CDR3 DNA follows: TGCGCCAGCAGCTTAAGTCAGGGGGCCGATGGCTACACCTTC. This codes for CASSLSQGADGYTF.

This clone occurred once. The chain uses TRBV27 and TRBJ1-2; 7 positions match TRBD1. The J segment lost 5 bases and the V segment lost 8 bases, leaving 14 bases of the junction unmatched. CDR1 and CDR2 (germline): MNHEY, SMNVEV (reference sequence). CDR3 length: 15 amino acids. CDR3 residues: CASYHTGASKYGYTF. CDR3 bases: TGTGCCAGCTATCATACAGGGGCTTCGAAATATGGCTACACCTTC.

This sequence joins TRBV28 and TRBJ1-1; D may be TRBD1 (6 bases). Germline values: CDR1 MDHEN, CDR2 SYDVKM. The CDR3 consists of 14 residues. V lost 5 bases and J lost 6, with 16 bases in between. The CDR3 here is CASSAPTGRAEAFF. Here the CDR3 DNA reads TGTGCCAGCAGTGCCCCGACAGGTCGCGCTGAAGCTTTCTTT.

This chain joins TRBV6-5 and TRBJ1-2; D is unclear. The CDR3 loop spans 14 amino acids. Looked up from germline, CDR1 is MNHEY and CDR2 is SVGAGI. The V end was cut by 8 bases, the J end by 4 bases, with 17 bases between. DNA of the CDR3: TGTGCCAGCCCCTTTAGTTTCCCTCTCTATGGCTACACCTTC. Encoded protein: CASPFSFPLYGYTF.

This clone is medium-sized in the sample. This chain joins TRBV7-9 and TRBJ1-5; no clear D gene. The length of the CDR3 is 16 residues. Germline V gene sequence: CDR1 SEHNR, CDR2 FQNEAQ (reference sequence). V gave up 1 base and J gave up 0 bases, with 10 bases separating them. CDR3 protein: CASSLGPGNSNQPQHF. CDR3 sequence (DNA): TGTGCCAGCAGCTTAGGCCCGGGGAATAGCAATCAGCCCCAGCATTTT.

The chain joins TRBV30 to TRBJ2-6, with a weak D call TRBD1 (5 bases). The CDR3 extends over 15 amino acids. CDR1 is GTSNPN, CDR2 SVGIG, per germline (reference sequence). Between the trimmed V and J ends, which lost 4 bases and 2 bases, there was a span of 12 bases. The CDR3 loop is CAWNPRVAGANVLTF. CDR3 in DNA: TGTGCCTGGAACCCCAGGGTTGCTGGGGCCAACGTCCTGACTTTC. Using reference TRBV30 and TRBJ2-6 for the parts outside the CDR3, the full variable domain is SQTIHQWPATLVQPVGSPLSLECTVEGTSNPNLYWYRQAAGRGLQLLFYSVGIGQISSEVPQNLSASRPQDRQFILSSKKLLLSDSGFYLCAWNPRVAGANVLTFGAGSRLTVL.

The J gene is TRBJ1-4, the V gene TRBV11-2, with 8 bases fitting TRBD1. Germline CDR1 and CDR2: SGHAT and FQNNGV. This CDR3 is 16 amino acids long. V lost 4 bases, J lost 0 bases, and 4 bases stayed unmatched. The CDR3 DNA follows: TGTGCCAGCAGCTCCGGACAGGGCGCAACTAATGAAAAACTGTTTTTT. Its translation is CASSSGQGATNEKLFF.

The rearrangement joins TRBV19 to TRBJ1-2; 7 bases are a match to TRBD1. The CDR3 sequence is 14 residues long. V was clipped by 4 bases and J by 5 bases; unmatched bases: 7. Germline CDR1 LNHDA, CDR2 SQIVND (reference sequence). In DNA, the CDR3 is TGTGCCAGTAGTACCCCGGGACAGCAGTATGGCTACACCTTC. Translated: CASSTPGQQYGYTF.

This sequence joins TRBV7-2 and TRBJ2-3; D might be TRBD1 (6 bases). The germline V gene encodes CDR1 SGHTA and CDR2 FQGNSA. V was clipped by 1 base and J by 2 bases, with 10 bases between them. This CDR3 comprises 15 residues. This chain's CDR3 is CASSLGWGLTDTQYF. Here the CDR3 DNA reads TGTGCCAGCAGCTTAGGGTGGGGGCTCACAGATACGCAGTATTTT.

CDR3 DNA: TGTGCCAGCAGTTGGGGGGACAGAGACCAAGAGACCCAGTACTTC. This encodes CASSWGDRDQETQYF. The chain joins TRBV2 to TRBJ2-5, with a possible D match to TRBD1 (7 bases). Trimming removed 5 bases at V and 0 bases at J, with 13 bases between. Looked up from germline, CDR1 is SNHLY and CDR2 is FYNNEI. The CDR3 extends over 15 amino acids.

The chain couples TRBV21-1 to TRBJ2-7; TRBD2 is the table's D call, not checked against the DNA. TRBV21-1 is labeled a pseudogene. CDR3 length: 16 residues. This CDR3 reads CASSRGSGTNPYEQYF. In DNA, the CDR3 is TGTGCCAGCAGCAGAGGCAGTGGGACTAACCCTTACGAGCAGTACTTC.

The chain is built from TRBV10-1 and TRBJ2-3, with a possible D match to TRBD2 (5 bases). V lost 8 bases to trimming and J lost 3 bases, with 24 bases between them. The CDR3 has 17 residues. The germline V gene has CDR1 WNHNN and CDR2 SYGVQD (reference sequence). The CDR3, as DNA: TGCGCCAGCTCTGGAAGTTGGAGGTCGGGGAGTACAGATACGCAGTATTTT. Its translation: CASSGSWRSGSTDTQYF.

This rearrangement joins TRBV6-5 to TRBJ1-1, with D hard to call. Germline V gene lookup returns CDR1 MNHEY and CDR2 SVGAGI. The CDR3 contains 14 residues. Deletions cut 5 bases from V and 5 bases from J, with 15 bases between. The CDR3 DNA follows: TGTGCCAGCAGTCCCGGGCGGCGGGGAACTGAAGCTTTCTTT. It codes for CASSPGRRGTEAFF.

The CDR3 DNA sequence: TGTGCCATCAGTGAGTCGGGCGGAGGGTTGAGTCGACGGGCCCTCCACTTT. Protein sequence: CAISESGGGLSRRALHF. The chain joins TRBV10-3 to TRBJ1-6; no reliable D call. Germline CDR1 and CDR2: ENHRY and SYGVKD. The CDR3 has 17 amino acids. V was trimmed by 0 bases and J by 14 bases, leaving 23 bases between them.

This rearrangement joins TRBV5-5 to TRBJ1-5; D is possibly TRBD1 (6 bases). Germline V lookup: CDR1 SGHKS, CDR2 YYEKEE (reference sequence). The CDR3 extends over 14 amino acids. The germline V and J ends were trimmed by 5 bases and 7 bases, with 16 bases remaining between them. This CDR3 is CASSSEQGSQPQHF. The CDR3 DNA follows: TGTGCCAGCAGTAGCGAACAGGGAAGCCAGCCCCAGCATTTT.

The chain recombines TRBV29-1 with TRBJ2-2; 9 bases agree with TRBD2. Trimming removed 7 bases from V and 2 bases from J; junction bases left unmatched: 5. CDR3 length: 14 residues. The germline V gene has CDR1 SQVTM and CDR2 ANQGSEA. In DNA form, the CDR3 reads TGCAGCGCCCGGACTAGCGCTAACACCGGGGAGCTGTTTTTT. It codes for CSARTSANTGELFF.

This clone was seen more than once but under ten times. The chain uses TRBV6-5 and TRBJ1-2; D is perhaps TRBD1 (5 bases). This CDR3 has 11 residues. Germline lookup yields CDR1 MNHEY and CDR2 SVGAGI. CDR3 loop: CATRGWYGYTF. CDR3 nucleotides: TGTGCTACTCGGGGGTGGTATGGCTACACCTTC.

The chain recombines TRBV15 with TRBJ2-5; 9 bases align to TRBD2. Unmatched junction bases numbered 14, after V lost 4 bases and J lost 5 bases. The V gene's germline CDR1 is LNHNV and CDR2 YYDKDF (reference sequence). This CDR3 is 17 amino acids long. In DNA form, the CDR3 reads TGTGCCACCAGCACATGGAAGGAAGGACTAGCGAGGGAGACCCAGTACTTC. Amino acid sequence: CATSTWKEGLARETQYF.

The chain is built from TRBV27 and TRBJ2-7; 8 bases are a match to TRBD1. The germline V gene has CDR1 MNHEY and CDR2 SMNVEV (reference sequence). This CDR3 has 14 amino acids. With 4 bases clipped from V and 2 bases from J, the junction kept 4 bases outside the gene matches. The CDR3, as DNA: TGTGCCAGCAGTTCCGCGGACAGGGCCTACGAGCAGTACTTC. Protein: CASSSADRAYEQYF.

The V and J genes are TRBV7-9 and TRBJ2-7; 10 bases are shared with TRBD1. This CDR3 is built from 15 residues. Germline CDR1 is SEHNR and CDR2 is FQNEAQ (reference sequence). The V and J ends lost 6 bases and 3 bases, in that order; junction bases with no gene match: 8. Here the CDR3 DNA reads TGTGCCAGCAGGCCCCCCGGGACAGGGGTCTACGAGCAGTACTTC. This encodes CASRPPGTGVYEQYF. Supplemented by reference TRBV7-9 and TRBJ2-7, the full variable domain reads DTGVSQNPRHKITKRGQNVTFRCDPISEHNRLYWYRQTLGQGPEFLTYFQNEAQLEKSRLLSDRFSAERPKGSFSTLEIQRTEQGDSAMYLCASRPPGTGVYEQYFGPGTRLTVT.

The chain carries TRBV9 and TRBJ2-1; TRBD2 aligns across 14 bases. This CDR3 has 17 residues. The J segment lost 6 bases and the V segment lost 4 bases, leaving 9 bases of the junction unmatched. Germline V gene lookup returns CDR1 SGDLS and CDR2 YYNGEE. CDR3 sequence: CASSRRLAGGPANEQFF. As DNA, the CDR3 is TGTGCCAGCAGCCGAAGACTAGCGGGAGGGCCTGCCAATGAGCAGTTCTTC. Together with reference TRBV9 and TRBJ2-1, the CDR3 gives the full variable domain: DSGVTQTPKHLITATGQRVTLRCSPRSGDLSVYWYQQSLDQGLQFLIQYYNGEERAKGNILERFSAQQFPDLHSELNLSSLELGDSALYFCASSRRLAGGPANEQFFGPGTRLTVL.

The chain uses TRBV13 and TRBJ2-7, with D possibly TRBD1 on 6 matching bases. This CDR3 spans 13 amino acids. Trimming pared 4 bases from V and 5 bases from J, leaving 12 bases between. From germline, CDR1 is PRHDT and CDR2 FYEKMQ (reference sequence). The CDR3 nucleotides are TGTGCCAGCAGCTCCTACAGGGAAAACGAGCAGTACTTC. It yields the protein CASSSYRENEQYF.

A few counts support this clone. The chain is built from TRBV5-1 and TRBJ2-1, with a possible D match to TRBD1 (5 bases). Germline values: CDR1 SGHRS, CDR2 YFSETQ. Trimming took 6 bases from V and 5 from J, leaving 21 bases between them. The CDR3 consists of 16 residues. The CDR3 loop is CASKQLQGRSDNEQFF. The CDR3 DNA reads TGCGCCAGCAAACAACTCCAGGGTAGGTCCGACAATGAGCAGTTCTTC.

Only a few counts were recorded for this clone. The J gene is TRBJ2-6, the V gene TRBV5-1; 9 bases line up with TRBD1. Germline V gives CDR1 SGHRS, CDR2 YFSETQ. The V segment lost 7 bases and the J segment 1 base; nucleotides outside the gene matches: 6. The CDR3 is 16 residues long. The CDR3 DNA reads TGCGCCAGCGGGAACAGGGGGCGTTCTGGGGCCAACGTCCTGACTTTC. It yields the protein CASGNRGRSGANVLTF.

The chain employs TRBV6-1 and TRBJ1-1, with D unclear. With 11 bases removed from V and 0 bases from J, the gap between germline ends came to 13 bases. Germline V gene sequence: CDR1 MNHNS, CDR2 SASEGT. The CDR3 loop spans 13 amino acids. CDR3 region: CAARGTMNTEAFF. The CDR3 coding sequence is TGTGCCGCCCGAGGCACCATGAACACTGAAGCTTTCTTT.

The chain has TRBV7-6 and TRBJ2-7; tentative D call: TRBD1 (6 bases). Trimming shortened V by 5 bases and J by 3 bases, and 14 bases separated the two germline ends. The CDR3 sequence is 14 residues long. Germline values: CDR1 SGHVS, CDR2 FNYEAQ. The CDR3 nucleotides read TGTGCCAGCAGCATAACCCCACAGGGCTACGAGCAGTACTTC. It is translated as CASSITPQGYEQYF.